Listed here are 8 T cell receptor beta chains from one sample, sequenced in a study of CD8 T cells in ankylosing spondylitis. TCRdb reprocessed the 5' RACE reads via MiXCR and lists one record per CDR3 protein. Of about 450,000 distinct CDR3 sequences in the sample, around 26% were seen once. Which antigens these TCRs recognize remains unknown. Study-wide results and limits: Blood of patients with ankylosing spondylitis appeared to be characterized by a TCR beta motif of eight highly homologous variants.

The specimen sequenced was blood, either unsorted or a sorted T cell fraction (not recorded which). The receptors were sampled from a male donor with ankylosing spondylitis.

This clonotype was counted between two and nine times. The chain links TRBV5-1 to TRBJ2-1, with TRBD2 matching over 13 bases. CDR3 size: 17 residues. With 5 bases clipped from V and 4 bases from J, the junction kept 9 bases outside the gene matches. Germline CDR1 is SGHRS and CDR2 is YFSETQ. CDR3 DNA sequence: TGCGCCAGCAGAAGCTCCGGGACTAGCGGGGCTTACAATGAGCAGTTCTTC. Translation gives CASRSSGTSGAYNEQFF. The full variable domain, with the rest looked up from reference TRBV5-1 and TRBJ2-1, is KAGVTQTPRYLIKTRGQQVTLSCSPISGHRSVSWYQQTPGQGLQFLFEYFSETQRNKGNFPGRFSGRQFSNSRSEMNVSTLELGDSALYLCASRSSGTSGAYNEQFFGPGTRLTVL.

This clonotype has just a few counts. In nucleotides, the CDR3 is TGTGCCAGCAGCCCCTCCCGGAGCGGCAGGGCGGGCACTGAAGCTTTCTTT. Residues: CASSPSRSGRAGTEAFF. J is TRBJ1-1 and V is TRBV9; possible D gene TRBD1, 5 bases. V lost 4 bases, J lost 4 bases, and 23 bases lay in between. Germline assignment: CDR1 SGDLS and CDR2 YYNGEE. The CDR3 consists of 17 residues.

This chain connects TRBV24-1 to TRBJ2-3; D is possibly TRBD2 (5 bases). CDR3 length: 16 amino acids. Germline V CDR1 and CDR2: KGHDR, SFDVKD. V dropped 4 bases and J dropped 6 bases, with 19 bases sitting between them. CDR3 nucleotide sequence: TGTGCCACCAGTGACCCCACCGCCGAGGGTAAGGATACGCAGTATTTT. Amino acids: CATSDPTAEGKDTQYF.

V is TRBV3-1 and J is TRBJ2-2, with TRBD2 matching 14 bases. Trimming cost V 3 bases and J 6 bases; bases outside gene matches: 3. The germline V gene encodes CDR1 LGHDT and CDR2 YNNKEL (reference sequence). The CDR3 runs 16 residues. CDR3 protein: CASSQGLAGVAGELFF. CDR3 nucleotide sequence: TGTGCCAGCAGCCAGGGACTAGCGGGAGTAGCCGGGGAGCTGTTTTTT.

The rearrangement uses TRBV6-1 and TRBJ1-1; a weak D match, TRBD1 (5 bases). Germline-derived CDR1 and CDR2 are MNHNS and SASEGT. Between the trimmed V and J ends, which lost 6 bases and 3 bases, there was a span of 20 bases. This CDR3 contains 16 residues. CDR3 DNA sequence: TGTGCCAGCAGACGCCGGGACGTAAATTTGGACACTGAAGCTTTCTTT. Residues: CASRRRDVNLDTEAFF.

The chain is built from TRBV20-1 and TRBJ1-2; D gene ambiguous. The V gene lost 6 bases and the J gene lost 4 bases, with 15 bases spanning the gap. This CDR3 comprises 13 residues. The germline CDR1 and CDR2 sequences are DFQATT and SNEGSKA (reference sequence). CDR3 sequence reads: CSAFLAEGYGYTF. The CDR3 region has the DNA TGCAGTGCCTTTTTGGCAGAGGGCTATGGCTACACCTTC.

The chain couples TRBV24-1 to TRBJ1-2; D is perhaps TRBD1 (6 bases). Germline V lookup: CDR1 KGHDR, CDR2 SFDVKD. The germline V and J ends were trimmed by 4 bases and 1 base, with 12 bases remaining between them. This CDR3 is 15 amino acids long. The CDR3 region is CATSEAGTLNYGYTF. The CDR3 DNA reads TGTGCCACCAGTGAGGCCGGGACACTTAACTATGGCTACACCTTC.

A few counts support this clonotype. The CDR3 protein is CASSLTGGWTEAFF. The CDR3 region has the DNA TGTGCCAGCAGCCTGACAGGCGGGTGGACTGAAGCTTTCTTT. J is TRBJ1-1 and V is TRBV5-5; possibly TRBD1 for D (6 bases). V lost 4 bases, J lost 5 bases, and 15 bases lay in between. CDR1 SGHKS and CDR2 YYEKEE come from the germline V gene (reference sequence). This CDR3 has 14 residues.